The 21 T cell receptor beta chains listed next were all sequenced from one sample in a study of T cell clonotyping in hematopoietic cell transplantation. As for time point: recipient sample about 28 days before transplant, after cytoreduction. TCRdb's table, derived via immunoSEQ multiplex PCR, lists solely in-frame clones and lacks some. The table includes approximately 26,000 clones, 84% detected once. The sequenced sample was peripheral blood mononuclear cells, obtained before stem cell transplant. The receptors shown here come from a woman aged 55-69 years with acute myeloid leukemia. Some clones in this sample may be carry-over from other donors' samples.

This rearrangement joins TRBV11-2 to TRBJ2-7; D gene uncertain. Germline V gene sequence: CDR1 SGHAT, CDR2 FQNNGV. This CDR3 is built from 13 residues. Trimming left V 3 bases short and J 3 bases short, with 9 bases between. In DNA form, the CDR3 reads TGTGCCAGCAGCTTTTACAGAAACTACGAGCAGTACTTC. Encoded protein: CASSFYRNYEQYF.

This chain links TRBV10-1 with TRBJ1-2; perhaps TRBD1 as D (5 bases). V lost 0 bases and J lost 8, with 16 bases in between. The V gene's germline CDR1 is WNHNN and CDR2 SYGVQD (reference sequence). This CDR3 is built from 15 residues. CDR3 protein: CASSESPDSPWGYTF. CDR3 DNA sequence: TGCGCCAGCAGTGAGTCCCCAGACAGCCCTTGGGGCTACACCTTC.

The chain employs TRBV28 and TRBJ2-1; the D is unclear. V lost 3 bases and J 3 bases, leaving 6 bases between the germline ends. Germline values: CDR1 MDHEN, CDR2 SYDVKM. The CDR3 runs 13 residues. The CDR3 reads CASSLKIYNEQFF. The CDR3 DNA reads TGTGCCAGCAGTTTGAAGATCTACAATGAGCAGTTCTTC. Using reference TRBV28 and TRBJ2-1 for the parts outside the CDR3, the full variable domain is DVKVTQSSRYLVKRTGEKVFLECVQDMDHENMFWYRQDPGLGLRLIYFSYDVKMKEKGDIPEGYSVSREKKERFSLILESASTNQTSMYLCASSLKIYNEQFFGPGTRLTVL.

The V gene is TRBV29-1, the J gene TRBJ2-3; TRBD1 matches at 8 bases. Looked up from germline, CDR1 is SQVTM and CDR2 is ANQGSEA. This CDR3 spans 14 amino acids. The trim removed 7 bases at V and 0 bases at J, leaving 6 bases unmatched. The CDR3 sequence is CSGAGGMSTDTQYF. The DNA of the CDR3 is TGCAGCGGGGCAGGGGGCATGAGCACAGATACGCAGTATTTT.

The chain couples TRBV27 to TRBJ2-4, with 14 bases that match TRBD2. In germline, CDR1 is MNHEY, CDR2 SMNVEV (reference sequence). With V trimmed by 4 bases and J by 0 bases, 8 bases remained unmatched. The CDR3 covers 19 residues. The CDR3 loop reads CASSSLGLAGVGAKNIQYF. The CDR3 DNA reads TGTGCCAGCAGTTCTCTGGGACTAGCGGGAGTTGGAGCCAAAAACATTCAGTACTTC.

This chain connects TRBV5-4 to TRBJ1-2, with D hard to call. Germline V gene lookup returns CDR1 SGHNT and CDR2 YYREEE (reference sequence). Trimming removed 1 base at V and 0 bases at J, with 4 bases between. This CDR3 has 13 residues. CDR3 in DNA: TGTGCCAGCAGCTTGAAGGCTAACTATGGCTACACCTTC. Residues: CASSLKANYGYTF.

The chain is built from TRBV7-3 and TRBJ1-1; D unclear. CDR3 size: 13 residues. Germline CDR1 reads SGHTA; CDR2 reads FQGTGA. V was shortened by 5 bases and J by 1 base, with 8 bases between the two germline ends. DNA of the CDR3: TGTGCCAGCAGCCTACAGTCGAACACTGAAGCTTTCTTT. Translation gives CASSLQSNTEAFF.

In its sample, this clone was seen a few times. V gene TRBV27 combines with J gene TRBJ1-4, with a possible D match to TRBD1 (6 bases). The CDR3 runs 18 residues. The germline CDR1 and CDR2 sequences are MNHEY and SMNVEV (reference sequence). The germline V and J ends were trimmed by 1 base and 2 bases, with 17 bases remaining between them. CDR3 DNA: TGTGCCAGCAGTTTATACCCCCCCCAGGGGAAGACTAATGAAAAACTGTTTTTT. Translation: CASSLYPPQGKTNEKLFF.

The chain couples TRBV28 to TRBJ1-4; tentative D call: TRBD1 (6 bases). CDR1 and CDR2 from the germline V gene are MDHEN and SYDVKM. This CDR3 is 15 amino acids long. V lost 7 bases, J lost 5 bases, and 17 bases lay in between. The DNA for the CDR3 is TGTGCCAGCACAACACCGACAGGAGGGAATGAAAAACTGTTTTTT. Its translation is CASTTPTGGNEKLFF.

The J gene is TRBJ2-3, the V gene TRBV6-1; 9 nucleotides match TRBD2. Trimming took 7 bases from V and 4 from J; bases not matched to a gene: 6. The CDR3 has 14 residues. Germline V gene lookup returns CDR1 MNHNS and CDR2 SASEGT. The CDR3 DNA is TGTGCCAGCAAAATTAGCGGGGGTTCAGATACGCAGTATTTT. Amino acids: CASKISGGSDTQYF.

The rearrangement uses TRBV4-1 and TRBJ2-7, with no clear D. Germline V gives CDR1 MGHRA, CDR2 YSYEKL. V was clipped by 0 bases and J by 0 bases, with 9 bases between them. The CDR3 extends over 15 amino acids. CDR3 amino acids: CASSQEAQYSYEQYF. The CDR3 nucleotides read TGCGCCAGCAGCCAAGAGGCACAGTACTCCTACGAGCAGTACTTC.

The V gene is TRBV19, the J gene TRBJ1-6, with a possible D match to TRBD1 (6 bases). V lost 2 bases to trimming and J lost 3 bases, with 8 bases between them. Germline loops: CDR1 LNHDA, CDR2 SQIVND (reference sequence). The CDR3 runs 15 residues. The CDR3, as DNA: TGTGCCAGTAGTATATCGACAGGCTATAATTCACCCCTCCACTTT. This gives the protein CASSISTGYNSPLHF.

The chain carries TRBV5-6 and TRBJ1-5; no clear D gene. The CDR3 consists of 14 residues. Trimming cost V 4 bases and J 0 bases, with 8 bases left between them. Germline values: CDR1 SGHDT, CDR2 YYEEEE. The CDR3: CASSPQSSNQPQHF. The CDR3 nucleotides are TGTGCCAGCAGCCCTCAAAGTAGCAATCAGCCCCAGCATTTT. Using reference TRBV5-6 and TRBJ1-5 for the parts outside the CDR3, the full variable domain is DAGVTQSPTHLIKTRGQQVTLRCSPKSGHDTVSWYQQALGQGPQFIFQYYEEEERQRGNFPDRFSGHQFPNYSSELNVNALLLGDSALYLCASSPQSSNQPQHFGDGTRLSIL.

The rearrangement joins TRBV9 to TRBJ1-5; D uncertain. Trimming took off 0 bases at V and 0 bases at J, with 22 bases between the two ends. CDR3 length: 20 amino acids. Germline lookup yields CDR1 SGDLS and CDR2 YYNGEE. CDR3 DNA: TGTGCCAGCAGCGTAGAGGGCGGGCCCCGCGAAGCATATAGCAATCAGCCCCAGCATTTT. Amino acid sequence: CASSVEGGPREAYSNQPQHF.

The V call is TRBV19, the J call TRBJ1-5, with D maybe TRBD1 (6 bases). V lost 9 bases and J lost 3, with 12 bases in between. Germline V gene lookup returns CDR1 LNHDA and CDR2 SQIVND (reference sequence). The CDR3 extends over 13 amino acids. The CDR3 DNA sequence: TGTGCCAGCAGGGGTCCTTACAATCAGCCCCAGCATTTT. Translated: CASRGPYNQPQHF.

This clone showed up just once. The chain couples TRBV2 to TRBJ1-2; 9 bases align to TRBD1. Germline V CDR1 and CDR2: SNHLY, FYNNEI. The V gene end was trimmed by 7 bases and the J gene end by 5 bases; junction bases not matched to a gene: 8. The CDR3 contains 14 residues. The CDR3 is CASIWTGAQYGYTF. The CDR3 DNA reads TGTGCCAGCATTTGGACAGGGGCCCAATATGGCTACACCTTC. Supplemented by reference TRBV2 and TRBJ1-2, the full variable domain reads EPEVTQTPSHQVTQMGQEVILRCVPISNHLYFYWYRQILGQKVEFLVSFYNNEISEKSEIFDDQFSVERPDGSNFTLKIRSTKLEDSAMYFCASIWTGAQYGYTFGSGTRLTVV.

The genes are TRBV11-3 and TRBJ2-2; perhaps TRBD2 as D (5 bases). Germline lookup yields CDR1 SGHNT and CDR2 YENEEA. V was cut by 4 bases and J by 2 bases, with 8 bases left in between. The CDR3 runs to 14 residues. Here the CDR3 reads CASSSGINTGELFF. The CDR3 DNA reads TGTGCCAGCAGCTCCGGGATAAACACCGGGGAGCTGTTTTTT.

V and J are TRBV4-1 and TRBJ2-7; perhaps TRBD1 as D (5 bases). The V gene's germline CDR1 is MGHRA and CDR2 YSYEKL. This CDR3 is built from 16 residues. V lost 4 bases and J 6 bases, leaving 22 bases between the germline ends. The CDR3 DNA sequence: TGCGCCAGCAGCCGCAGCTGGGGCCAGGGAACCCTCGAGCAGTACTTC. This codes for CASSRSWGQGTLEQYF.

This rearrangement joins TRBV28 to TRBJ2-7, with TRBD1 identical over 9 bases. The J segment lost 1 base and the V segment lost 8 bases, leaving 6 bases of the junction unmatched. CDR3 size: 14 residues. Germline CDR1 reads MDHEN; CDR2 reads SYDVKM. The CDR3 region is CASDRDRASYEQYF. As DNA, the CDR3 is TGTGCCAGCGACCGGGACAGGGCATCCTACGAGCAGTACTTC. The full variable domain, rest sourced from reference TRBV28 and TRBJ2-7, is DVKVTQSSRYLVKRTGEKVFLECVQDMDHENMFWYRQDPGLGLRLIYFSYDVKMKEKGDIPEGYSVSREKKERFSLILESASTNQTSMYLCASDRDRASYEQYFGPGTRLTVT.

The V and J genes are TRBV6-1 and TRBJ1-5; D unclear. V lost 6 bases to trimming and J lost 0 bases, with 9 bases between them. The CDR3 covers 14 residues. The germline V gene encodes CDR1 MNHNS and CDR2 SASEGT. CDR3 region: CASRPKTSNQPQHF. The CDR3 DNA sequence: TGTGCCAGCAGGCCCAAAACTAGCAATCAGCCCCAGCATTTT.

The CDR3 is CASSSVDRGTIYF. CDR3 DNA sequence: TGTGCCAGCAGTTCGGTGGACAGAGGTACCATATATTTT. This chain uses TRBV28 with TRBJ1-3; weak D call: TRBD1 (6 bases). The CDR3 spans 13 residues. Trimming removed 4 bases at V and 10 bases at J, with 14 bases between. Germline loops: CDR1 MDHEN, CDR2 SYDVKM.